This entry concerns a single T cell receptor (beta chain). The antigen is unknown. This sample is drawn from a study of cytomegalovirus exposure and HLA in healthy donors. Notes on the study in general: Across donors, sequencing depth was assumed by presence/absence analyses to be roughly uniform.

This PCR relied on a set of 60 Vbeta primers and 13 Jbeta primers. The repertoire was sequenced with immunoSEQ multiplex PCR; TCRdb's copy has only in-frame clones and lacks some. The sample shows some 91,000 clones, 70% to 80% of them seen only once. Germline-derived CDR1 and CDR2 are MNHEY and SVGAGI. Between the trimmed V and J ends, which lost 2 bases and 6 bases, there was a span of 8 bases. This CDR3 has 13 amino acids. The receptor was derived from a man aged 35 to 55 in good health and CMV-seronegative. The sequenced sample was PBMCs. This sequence joins TRBV6-5 and TRBJ2-1; a possible D gene is TRBD1 (6 bases). The CDR3 here is CASSYIGGNEQFF. In DNA, the CDR3 is TGTGCCAGCAGTTACATAGGGGGCAATGAGCAGTTCTTC.